This TCR beta chain was retrieved from a study of blood T cells in healthy people across ages. From germline, CDR1 is SGHRS and CDR2 YFSETQ. Trimming took 2 bases from V and 6 from J, leaving 14 bases between them. This CDR3 spans 15 amino acids. The use of a sample-barcoded 5' primer and a J-beta primer mix characterized a second PCR of 7 to 11 cycles. TCRdb called the 5' RACE reads again in MiXCR, with one record for every CDR3 protein. The data show some 1.8 million distinct CDR3 sequences, 39% seen once. Sequencing was performed on blood. This receptor was taken from a human donor in good health. V usage is TRBV5-1 and J usage is TRBJ1-4, with D maybe TRBD1 (6 bases). This chain's CDR3 is CASSLQGPADEKLFF. Written as DNA, the CDR3 is TGCGCCAGCAGCTTACAGGGCCCGGCGGATGAAAAACTGTTTTTT. Filled out from reference TRBV5-1 and TRBJ1-4, the complete variable domain reads KAGVTQTPRYLIKTRGQQVTLSCSPISGHRSVSWYQQTPGQGLQFLFEYFSETQRNKGNFPGRFSGRQFSNSRSEMNVSTLELGDSALYLCASSLQGPADEKLFFGSGTQLSVL.